This TCR beta chain originates from a study of lymphopenia after photon versus proton radiotherapy. This table comes from immunoSEQ multiplex PCR, and its TCRdb copy is limited to in-frame clones, with some not included. The sample gives some 64,000 clones, around 90% of which show up once; 13% is in the top ten. The study, taken as a whole, reports: After the lymphocyte nadir, photon-treated repertoires showed oligoclonal expansion, especially of CD8+ Temra cells. Survival link was tested only in deceased patients; proton benefit remains a possibility. Post-nadir TCR diversity decline inversely tracked overall survival among those who died. Proton therapy kept repertoires fairly stable, unlike photons, which gained effector/memory cells.

Concerning this clone: Its specificity is unknown.

The V gene's germline CDR1 is LNHNV and CDR2 YYDKDF (reference sequence). V lost 0 bases and J 9 bases, leaving 9 bases between the germline ends. CDR3 length: 13 residues. The V call is TRBV15, the J call TRBJ2-1; D remains unclear. The sequencing used peripheral blood, collected from a patient treated with proton-based radiotherapy. The clonotype was recovered from an elderly man with esophageal cancer. The CDR3 nucleotides are TGTGCCACCAGCAGAGATCGGTCTGGTGAGCAGTTCTTC. It encodes CATSRDRSGEQFF.